This is a list of T cell receptor beta chains from one sample in a study of technical replicates of blood from several donors. Assay: immunoSEQ multiplex PCR; the TCRdb copy retains only in-frame clones and omits some. The sample includes 84,000 or so clones, around 97% of them seen just once. Sequencing was carried out using T cells isolated from PBMCs. Receptors were obtained from a human donor in good health. CDR3s include the opening cysteine and the closing phenylalanine or tryptophan. The order of the fields is J gene, V gene, CDR3 protein.

>TRBJ1-1|TRBV5-5
CASSTSTGNTEAFF
>TRBJ1-3|TRBV5-1
CASSAAPTSGNTIYF
>TRBJ2-1|TRBV6-5
CASSYSGHGEQFF
>TRBJ2-7|TRBV28
CASSSGTGDYEQYF
>TRBJ2-7|TRBV5-6
CASSRVGPDYEQYF
>TRBJ2-2|TRBV29-1
CSVWDRGRENTGELFF
>TRBJ2-1|TRBV2
CASSEGTRLYYNEQFF
>TRBJ2-1|TRBV5-6
CASSQGSGSYNEQFF
>TRBJ1-2|TRBV6-1
CASSVEGQGIQYGYTF
>TRBJ2-2|TRBV10-1
CASSVDSGRVGELFF
>TRBJ2-3|TRBV2
CASCKIPLSDTQYF
>TRBJ2-7|TRBV15
CATSRVVSDYEQYF
>TRBJ2-5|TRBV9
CASSRLEGTQYF
>TRBJ2-3|TRBV6-5
CASTSADTQYF
>TRBJ1-5|TRBV4-1
CASSQGLRDRESNQPQHF
>TRBJ2-2|TRBV5-1
CASSWGQGGTGELFF
>TRBJ2-1|TRBV7-2
CASSLGRGGQVEQFF
>TRBJ2-4|TRBV5-6
CASSLFGTSGGDRENIQYF
>TRBJ1-1|TRBV4-1
CASSYGQLNTEAFF
>TRBJ2-1|TRBV6-4
CASSDIGAAISEQFF
>TRBJ2-6|TRBV11-2
CASSFGSYSTGSGANVLTF
>TRBJ2-2|TRBV2
CASRVTRGASANTGELFF
>TRBJ2-3|TRBV9
CASSVGTSGDTQYF
>TRBJ2-7|TRBV29-1
CSVSSGSIYEQYF
>TRBJ2-7|TRBV28
CASSASSEQYF
>TRBJ2-6|TRBV2
CASRASGANVLTF
>TRBJ2-5|TRBV28
CASSLRWSGRSVTQYF